This T cell receptor (beta chain) was captured in a study of blood T cells in healthy people across ages. PBMCs numbering at least 6.5 million were isolated per sample. Every sample gave at least 5 micrograms of total RNA when it was extracted. A few counts support this clonotype. The CDR3 length is 16 residues. With 3 bases removed from V and 4 bases from J, the gap between germline ends came to 13 bases. The germline V gene has CDR1 LGHDT and CDR2 YNNKEL (reference sequence). Through a sample-barcoded 5' primer and a J-beta primer mix, a second PCR was run for roughly 6 to 12 cycles. MiXCR, applied by TCRdb to the 5' RACE reads, yields one record per CDR3 protein. Here the sample spans 800,000 to 1,000,000 distinct CDR3 sequences, approximately 49% being singletons.

Sequencing was performed on blood. The sequence derives from a young man in good health. The rearrangement joins TRBV3-1 to TRBJ2-6, with D possibly TRBD1 on 6 matching bases. As DNA, the CDR3 is TGTGCCAGCAGCCACCAACAGGGTATCGGGGCCAACGTCCTGACTTTC. This encodes CASSHQQGIGANVLTF.